This entry features one TCR beta chain sequence. These data originate in a study of technical replicates of blood from a handful of donors. Germline V lookup: CDR1 MDHEN, CDR2 SYDVKM. This CDR3 contains 14 residues. Unmatched junction bases numbered 7, after V lost 2 bases and J lost 8 bases. Generated by immunoSEQ multiplex PCR, the TCRdb table keeps only in-frame clones and is missing some. The sample records approximately 80,000 clones, roughly 90% being singletons. J is TRBJ1-1 and V is TRBV28; the match to TRBD1 covers 8 bases. The origin of this receptor is a human donor in good health. Input material: T cells isolated from PBMCs. CDR3 coding DNA: TGTGCCAGCAGTTTACAAGCAGGGGGCGCAGAAGCTTTCTTT. Translation: CASSLQAGGAEAFF.